This entry lists 5 T cell receptor beta chains sequenced from one sample in a study of T cell responses to AZD1222 COVID-19 vaccine. Assay: immunoSEQ multiplex PCR; the TCRdb copy retains only in-frame clones and omits some. This sample has around 120,000 clones, with roughly 86% found just once. Here the sequenced sample was peripheral blood, taken on day 0 of AZD1222 vaccination. The receptors were gathered from an adult in good health.

The gene calls are TRBV2 and TRBJ1-1, with D unresolved. The V and J ends lost 3 bases and 4 bases respectively, with 9 bases between them. This CDR3 contains 13 residues. The V gene's germline CDR1 is SNHLY and CDR2 FYNNEI. CDR3 coding DNA: TGTGCCAGCAGTGAGGGGTGGGGCACTGAAGCTTTCTTT. Translation: CASSEGWGTEAFF.

CDR3 sequence: CASRSGTKGEQFF. The CDR3 region has the DNA TGTGCCAGCAGGTCCGGGACCAAGGGGGAGCAGTTCTTC. The chain joins TRBV12-3 or TRBV12-4 to TRBJ2-1, with D perhaps being TRBD1 or TRBD2 (5 bases each). The CDR3 length is 13 residues. V lost 6 bases and J lost 10, with 16 bases in between.

J is TRBJ1-2 and V is TRBV18; unclear D gene. The CDR3 runs to 12 residues. The germline gives CDR1 KGHSH, CDR2 LQKENI. V dropped 3 bases and J dropped 7 bases, with 9 bases sitting between them. The CDR3 protein is CASSPDDGGYTF. In DNA form, the CDR3 reads TGTGCCAGCTCACCGGACGACGGTGGCTACACCTTC.

The chain is built from TRBV30 and TRBJ1-3; no definite D call. The CDR3 length is 14 residues. Trimming cost V 4 bases and J 0 bases, with 10 bases left between them. CDR1 is GTSNPN and CDR2 is SVGIG in the germline V gene (reference sequence). The CDR3 is CAWKATSSGNTIYF. The CDR3 DNA reads as TGTGCCTGGAAGGCCACCAGCTCTGGAAACACCATATATTTT.

Only one count was recorded for this clone. This chain connects TRBV24-1 to TRBJ2-3; TRBD1 matches 7 bases. Per the germline V gene, CDR1 is KGHDR and CDR2 is SFDVKD. The CDR3 extends over 16 amino acids. V lost 4 bases and J lost 0; bases outside the gene matches: 6. The CDR3: CATSDPGTDSTDTQYF. In nucleotides, the CDR3 is TGTGCCACCAGTGACCCAGGGACAGATAGCACAGATACGCAGTATTTT.